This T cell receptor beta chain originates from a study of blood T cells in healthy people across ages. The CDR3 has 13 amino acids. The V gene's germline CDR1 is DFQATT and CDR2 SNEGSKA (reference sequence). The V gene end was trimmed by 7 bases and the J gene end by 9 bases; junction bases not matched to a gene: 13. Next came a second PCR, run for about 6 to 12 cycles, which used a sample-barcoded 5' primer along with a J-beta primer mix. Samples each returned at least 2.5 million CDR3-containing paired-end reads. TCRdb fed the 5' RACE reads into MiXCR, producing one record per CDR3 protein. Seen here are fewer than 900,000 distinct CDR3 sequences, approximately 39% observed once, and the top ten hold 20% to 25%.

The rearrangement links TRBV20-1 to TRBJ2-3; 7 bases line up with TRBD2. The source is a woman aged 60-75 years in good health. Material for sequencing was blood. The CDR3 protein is CSGVGLAEGTQYF. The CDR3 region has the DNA TGCAGTGGGGTGGGGCTAGCGGAAGGAACGCAGTATTTT.